The source of this T cell receptor beta chain is a study of Graves' ophthalmopathy and Graves' hyperthyroidism. J lost 6 bases, V lost 7 bases, and 8 bases had no gene match. This CDR3 spans 13 amino acids. As the template, RNA transcripts were used to amplify TCR beta CDR3 regions. First-round RT-PCR relied on HTBI primers, and a second-round multiplex PCR came next. TCRdb fed the multiplex PCR reads into MiXCR, producing one record per CDR3 protein. The top ten hold 8% to 9.5% of the sample, which has roughly 160,000 distinct CDR3 sequences, approximately 40% seen once. The chain carries TRBV12-3 or TRBV12-4 and TRBJ2-7, with 8 bases matching TRBD1. Sequencing used peripheral blood. This sequence was found in a man between 25 and 39 years old with Graves' ophthalmopathy. The CDR3 DNA reads TGTGCCAGCACATACAGGGGGAGTCGCGAGCAGTACTTC. Amino acid sequence: CASTYRGSREQYF.